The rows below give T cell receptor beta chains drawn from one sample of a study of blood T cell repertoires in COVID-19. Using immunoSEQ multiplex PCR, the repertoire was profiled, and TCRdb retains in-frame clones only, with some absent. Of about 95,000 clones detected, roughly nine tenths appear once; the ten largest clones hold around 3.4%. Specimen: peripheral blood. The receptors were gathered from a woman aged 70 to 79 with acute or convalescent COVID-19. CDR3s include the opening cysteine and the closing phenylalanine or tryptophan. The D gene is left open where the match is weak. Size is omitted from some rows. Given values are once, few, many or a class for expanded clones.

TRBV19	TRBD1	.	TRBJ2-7	CASSAGTGGRGQYF	TGTGCCAGTTCTGCCGGGACAGGGGGCCGCGGGCAGTACTTC
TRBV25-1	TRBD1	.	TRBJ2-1	CASSASTGSRVNEQFF	TGTGCCAGCAGTGCCTCGACAGGGAGCAGAGTGAATGAGCAGTTCTTC
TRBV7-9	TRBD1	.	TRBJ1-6	CASRPPDRGSSPLHF	TGTGCCAGCAGACCACCGGACAGGGGAAGTTCACCCCTCCACTTT
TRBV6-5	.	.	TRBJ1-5	CASSYGTNYNQPQHF	TGTGCCAGCAGCTACGGGACAAATTACAATCAGCCCCAGCATTTT
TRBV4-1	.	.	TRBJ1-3	CASSRSGRYNTIYF	TGCGCCAGCAGCCGTTCAGGGCGCTATAACACCATATATTTT
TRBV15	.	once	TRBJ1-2	CATSMAGNYGYTF	TGTGCCACCAGCATGGCAGGGAACTATGGCTACACCTTC
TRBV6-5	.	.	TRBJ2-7	CASRVQGSPSYEQYF	TGTGCCAGCAGAGTACAGGGATCTCCCTCCTACGAGCAGTACTTC
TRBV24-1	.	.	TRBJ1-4	CATSKGEGLDEKLFF	TGTGCCACCAGTAAGGGGGAAGGGCTAGATGAAAAACTGTTTTTT
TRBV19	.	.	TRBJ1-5	CASSIDRVQPQHF	TGTGCCAGTAGTATAGATAGAGTTCAGCCCCAGCATTTT
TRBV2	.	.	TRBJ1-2	CASSGGGGAENYGYTF	TGTGCCAGCAGTGGGGGCGGCGGAGCCGAAAACTATGGCTACACCTTC
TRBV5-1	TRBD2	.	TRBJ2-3	CASSLAGWDTQYF	TGCGCCAGCAGCTTAGCGGGGTGGGATACGCAGTATTTT
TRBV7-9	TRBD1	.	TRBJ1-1	CASRPIPGQALGGDTEAFF	TGTGCCAGCAGGCCCATACCGGGACAGGCTTTAGGGGGGGACACTGAAGCTTTCTTT
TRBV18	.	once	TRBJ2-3	CASSFLATPPTDTQYF	TGTGCCAGCTCGTTTCTAGCGACTCCCCCCACAGATACGCAGTATTTT
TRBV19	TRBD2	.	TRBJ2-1	CASSLAGGYLGQFF	TGTGCCAGTAGTTTAGCGGGAGGGTATTTGGGGCAGTTCTTC
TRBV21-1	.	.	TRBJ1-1	CASSKDPIFLAGANTEAFF	TGTGCCAGCAGCAAAGATCCAATCTTCTTGGCAGGGGCAAACACTGAAGCTTTCTTT
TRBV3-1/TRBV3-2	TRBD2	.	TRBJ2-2	CASSRGLAGGTGELFF	TGTGCCAGCAGCCGGGGACTAGCGGGAGGAACCGGGGAGCTGTTTTTT
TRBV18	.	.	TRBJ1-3	CASSAGTPDTGNTIYF	TGTGCCAGCTCAGCAGGGACTCCGGACACGGGAAACACCATATATTTT
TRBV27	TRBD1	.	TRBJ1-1	CASSPGQGAKAFF	TGTGCCAGCAGTCCTGGGCAGGGGGCAAAAGCTTTCTTT
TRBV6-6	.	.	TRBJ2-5	CASSETLAATQYF	TGTGCCAGCAGCGAAACATTAGCGGCGACCCAGTACTTC
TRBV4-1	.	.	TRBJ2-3	CASSQGLSTQYF	TGCGCCAGCAGCCAAGGACTCTCCACGCAGTATTTT
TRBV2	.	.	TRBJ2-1	CASSERGGRQFF	TGTGCCAGCAGTGAACGAGGGGGACGGCAGTTCTTC
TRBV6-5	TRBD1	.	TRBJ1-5	CASTRTGGNQPQHF	TGTGCCAGCACCAGAACAGGGGGCAATCAGCCCCAGCATTTT
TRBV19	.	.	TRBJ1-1	CASTRDTGYGNTEAFF	TGTGCCAGTACCCGAGACACAGGGTATGGGAACACTGAAGCTTTCTTT
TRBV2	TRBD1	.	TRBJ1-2	CASSEDRGRYGYTF	TGTGCCAGCAGTGAGGACAGGGGGCGGTATGGCTACACCTTC
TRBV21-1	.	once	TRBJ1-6	CASSKAIGQGWFTLHF	TGTGCCAGCAGCAAAGCGATCGGACAGGGGTGGTTCACCCTCCACTTT
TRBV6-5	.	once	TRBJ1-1	CASHQTMYTEAFF	TGTGCCAGTCACCAGACTATGTACACTGAAGCTTTCTTT
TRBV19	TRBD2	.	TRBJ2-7	CASNPAGVTGDEQYF	TGTGCCAGTAACCCCGCGGGAGTAACTGGGGACGAGCAGTACTTC
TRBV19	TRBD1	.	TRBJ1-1	CASMDRDRGLVEAFF	TGTGCCAGTATGGACCGGGACAGGGGGCTGGTGGAAGCTTTCTTT
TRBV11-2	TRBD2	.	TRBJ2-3	CASSTGLAGGPRSDTQYF	TGTGCCAGCAGCACGGGACTAGCGGGGGGGCCTCGCTCAGATACGCAGTATTTT
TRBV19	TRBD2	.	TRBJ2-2	CASSGLAANTGELFF	TGTGCCAGTAGTGGACTAGCGGCGAACACCGGGGAGCTGTTTTTT
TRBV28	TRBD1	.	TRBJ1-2	CASSSVTSGTGNGYTF	TGTGCCAGCAGTTCCGTCACCTCCGGGACAGGGAACGGCTACACCTTC
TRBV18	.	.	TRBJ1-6	CASSLIPPTWGEDSPLHF	TGTGCCAGCTCCTTAATCCCACCTACGTGGGGGGAAGATTCACCCCTCCACTTT
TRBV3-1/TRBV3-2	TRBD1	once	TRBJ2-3	CASSQQGAKYTDTQYF	TGTGCCAGCAGCCAACAGGGGGCCAAATACACAGATACGCAGTATTTT
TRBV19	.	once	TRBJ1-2	CASSIVGREGYTF	TGTGCCAGTAGTATTGTGGGGCGGGAAGGCTACACCTTC
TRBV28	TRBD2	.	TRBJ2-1	CASSSPSGRVEQFF	TGTGCCAGCAGCTCTCCCAGCGGGAGAGTTGAGCAGTTCTTC
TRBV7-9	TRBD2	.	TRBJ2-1	CASSLASGNYNEQFF	TGTGCCAGCAGCCTCGCTAGCGGGAATTACAATGAGCAGTTCTTC
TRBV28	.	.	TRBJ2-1	CASSLAGGEQFF	TGTGCCAGCAGTTTAGCCGGGGGTGAGCAGTTCTTC
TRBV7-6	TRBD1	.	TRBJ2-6	CASSLGQGFRGANVLTF	TGTGCCAGCAGCCTGGGACAGGGCTTTAGAGGGGCCAACGTCCTGACTTTC
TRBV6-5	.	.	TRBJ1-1	CASSPQNTEAFF	TGTGCCAGCAGTCCACAGAACACTGAAGCTTTCTTT
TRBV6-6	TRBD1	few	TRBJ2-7	CASMGTGGYEQYF	TGTGCCAGCATGGGGACAGGGGGGTACGAGCAGTACTTC
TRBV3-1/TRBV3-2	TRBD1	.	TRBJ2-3	CASSQPGTGPDTQYF	TGTGCCAGCAGCCAACCCGGGACAGGGCCAGATACGCAGTATTTT
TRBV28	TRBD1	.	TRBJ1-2	CASSLAGQGSSGYTF	TGTGCCAGCAGTTTAGCGGGACAGGGGAGTTCGGGCTACACCTTC
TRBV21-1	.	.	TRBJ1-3	CASSKVRGRLGNTIYF	TGTGCCAGCAGCAAAGTCAGGGGGCGCCTAGGAAACACCATATATTTT
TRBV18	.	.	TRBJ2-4	CASSAGQILAKNIQYF	TGTGCCAGCTCAGCAGGACAGATACTAGCCAAAAACATTCAGTACTTC
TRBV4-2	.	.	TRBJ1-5	CASSQVDRDSNQPQHF	TGTGCCAGCAGCCAGGTGGACAGAGATAGCAATCAGCCCCAGCATTTT
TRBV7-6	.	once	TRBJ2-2	CASSLISGTGELFF	TGTGCCAGCAGCTTAATTAGCGGCACCGGGGAGCTGTTTTTT